The next 15 T cell receptor beta chains were all read from a single sample in a study of blood T cell repertoires in COVID-19. The repertoire was sequenced with immunoSEQ multiplex PCR; TCRdb's copy has only in-frame clones and lacks some. The table shows roughly 120,000 clones, with around 80% occurring only once. The source material was peripheral blood. The receptors stem from a woman older than 75 with active or convalescent COVID-19.

The rearrangement uses TRBV27 and TRBJ2-3; tentatively, D is TRBD1 (5 bases). Trimming shortened V by 6 bases and J by 5 bases, and 18 bases separated the two germline ends. In germline, CDR1 is MNHEY, CDR2 SMNVEV (reference sequence). This CDR3 region has 15 residues. CDR3 DNA: TGTGCCAGCAGCTTGGGGCAACGTTTCCTAGATACGCAGTATTTT. The encoded protein is CASSLGQRFLDTQYF.

V is TRBV10-1 and J is TRBJ2-5, with a weak D call TRBD2 (5 bases). CDR3 length equals 14 residues. Trimming stripped 7 bases from V and 2 bases from J, with 14 bases between. The germline V gene has CDR1 WNHNN and CDR2 SYGVQD (reference sequence). This CDR3 is CASTLRDSQETQYF. The CDR3 bases are TGCGCCAGCACTCTCCGGGATTCACAAGAGACCCAGTACTTC.

The rearrangement links TRBV6-1 to TRBJ2-7, with 7 bases lining up with TRBD1. The germline CDR1 and CDR2 sequences are MNHNS and SASEGT. There are 13 residues in the CDR3. Germline trimming cut 3 bases from V and 7 bases from J; bases unmatched to any gene: 6. This chain's CDR3 is CASSEWGQREQYF. For the CDR3, the DNA is TGTGCCAGCAGTGAGTGGGGACAGAGAGAGCAGTACTTC.

The chain links TRBV3-1 (or the pseudogene TRBV3-2) to TRBJ2-1; D is possibly TRBD2 (6 bases). From germline, CDR1 is LGHDT and CDR2 YNNKEL (reference sequence). Trimming took off 4 bases at V and 15 bases at J, with 16 bases between the two ends. The CDR3 sequence is 12 residues long. The CDR3 region has the DNA TGTGCCAGCAGCCCGCCCTCCGGGGGACGGTTCTTC. Encoded protein: CASSPPSGGRFF.

This clone was detected a few times. This sequence joins TRBV6-5 and TRBJ1-5, with a possible D match to TRBD1 (6 bases). The CDR3 length is 14 residues. Germline V lookup: CDR1 MNHEY, CDR2 SVGAGI. Trimming took off 5 bases at V and 7 bases at J, with 15 bases between the two ends. The CDR3 here is CASSHGGAGQPQHF. The CDR3 DNA reads TGTGCCAGCAGTCACGGGGGGGCGGGGCAGCCCCAGCATTTT.

This sequence joins TRBV6-5 and TRBJ2-7, with no clear D. This CDR3 contains 11 residues. Germline V gene data show CDR1 as MNHEY and CDR2 as SVGAGI. With 4 bases removed from V and 3 bases from J, the gap between germline ends came to 4 bases. The DNA of the CDR3 is TGTGCCAGCAGTTCCCTCTACGAGCAGTACTTC. Its translation is CASSSLYEQYF.

In its sample, this clone was seen once. The chain uses TRBV14 and TRBJ2-5; D gene uncertain. Germline-derived CDR1 and CDR2 are SGHDN and FVKESK. V shed 0 bases and J shed 9 bases, with 11 bases lying between them. This CDR3 region has 13 residues. The CDR3 region has the DNA TGTGCCAGCAGCCAAGAAGACTTCCTTCCCCAGTACTTC. Translated: CASSQEDFLPQYF.

The chain employs TRBV7-6 and TRBJ2-7; 7 positions match TRBD1. Germline assignment: CDR1 SGHVS and CDR2 FNYEAQ. With V trimmed by 1 base and J by 6 bases, 15 bases remained unmatched. The CDR3 consists of 17 residues. The CDR3 region is CASSLDRAGTVPVEQYF. The CDR3 coding sequence is TGTGCCAGCAGCTTAGACAGGGCCGGGACAGTGCCTGTCGAGCAGTACTTC.

This chain joins TRBV4-1 and TRBJ2-5, with 8 bases fitting TRBD2. V shed 3 bases, J shed 2 bases, and the junction held 8 bases outside the gene matches. Germline CDR1 and CDR2: MGHRA and YSYEKL. CDR3 size: 16 residues. CDR3 nucleotides: TGCGCCAGCAGCCAGGAGACTAGCGCCAAACAAGAGACCCAGTACTTC. Its translation: CASSQETSAKQETQYF.

This clone was counted between two and nine times. The V and J genes are TRBV2 and TRBJ2-3; 8 bases match TRBD1. Trimming at V came to 6 bases and at J to 5 bases, leaving 7 bases not matched to a gene. The CDR3 runs 14 residues. Germline V gives CDR1 SNHLY, CDR2 FYNNEI. The CDR3 nucleotides are TGTGCCAGCAGACCGGACAGGGAGATAGATACGCAGTATTTT. Translation gives CASRPDREIDTQYF.

This chain joins TRBV5-1 and TRBJ2-1, with 9 positions matching TRBD2. The germline V gene encodes CDR1 SGHRS and CDR2 YFSETQ. This CDR3 is 16 amino acids long. Losses at the gene ends were 0 bases for V and 12 bases for J; bases not matched to a gene: 13. The CDR3 DNA sequence: TGCGCCAGCAGCTTGGGGCGCGGGAGGGCCCTGAGCCTGCAGTTCTTC. Translating gives CASSLGRGRALSLQFF.

The chain joins TRBV5-1 to TRBJ1-1; 10 bases fit TRBD1. Germline CDR1 reads SGHRS; CDR2 reads YFSETQ. The CDR3 length is 14 residues. With 4 bases clipped from V and 6 bases from J, the junction kept 6 bases outside the gene matches. CDR3 in amino acids: CASSPTGTGAEAFF. CDR3 coding DNA: TGCGCCAGCAGCCCCACCGGGACAGGGGCTGAAGCTTTCTTT.

This chain connects TRBV7-3 to TRBJ2-1; 8 bases match TRBD2. The J segment lost 0 bases and the V segment lost 5 bases, leaving 9 bases of the junction unmatched. The CDR3 is made up of 17 amino acids. Germline assignment: CDR1 SGHTA and CDR2 FQGTGA. CDR3 sequence reads: CASSPRLAPSSYNEQFF. The CDR3 coding sequence is TGTGCCAGCAGCCCCCGACTAGCGCCGAGCTCCTACAATGAGCAGTTCTTC.

This chain uses TRBV28 with TRBJ1-1; a weak D match, TRBD1 (6 bases). Germline loops: CDR1 MDHEN, CDR2 SYDVKM. CDR3 length: 16 residues. The V end lost 6 bases, the J end lost 1 base, and 18 bases lay between the germline ends. This CDR3 is CASSWERGQTNTEAFF. As DNA, the CDR3 is TGTGCCAGCAGCTGGGAGCGGGGGCAGACGAACACTGAAGCTTTCTTT.

The chain carries TRBV9 and TRBJ2-3; TRBD2 is a possible D gene (5 bases). Between the trimmed V and J ends, which lost 3 bases and 6 bases, there was a span of 20 bases. The CDR3 is 16 amino acids. The V gene's germline CDR1 is SGDLS and CDR2 YYNGEE. The CDR3 DNA follows: TGTGCCAGCAGCGCTCACAATGGTTTCTCGGGGGATACGCAGTATTTT. Translated, it gives CASSAHNGFSGDTQYF.